Shown below are 20 T cell receptor beta chains from a single sample sequenced in a study of human thymus T cells (dated by TCRdb to the early 2020s). The library was obtained by the immunoSEQ multiplex PCR assay. TCRdb mirrors the immuneACCESS table, restricted to in-frame sequences. Some clones are absent from its copies; in checked studies, under half trace to an unresolved V gene, and the reason for the others is unknown. Present in this sample are about 50,000 clones, 95% of which were seen just once. The ten largest clones add up to under 0.2% of the sample. Sample: blood. The origin of the receptors is a girl less than two years old with a congenital heart defect but otherwise immunologically healthy.

V and J are TRBV5-6 and TRBJ1-2; 8 bases fit TRBD1. Germline CDR1 is SGHDT and CDR2 is YYEEEE. The CDR3 loop spans 14 amino acids. Trimming removed 0 bases from V and 8 bases from J; junction bases left unmatched: 6. CDR3 loop: CASSLDQGARGYTF. DNA for the CDR3: TGTGCCAGCAGCTTGGATCAGGGGGCGCGAGGCTACACCTTC.

V and J are TRBV30 and TRBJ1-2, with 7 bases identical to TRBD1. Germline V CDR1 and CDR2: GTSNPN, SVGIG (reference sequence). The CDR3 loop spans 11 amino acids. CDR3 in amino acids: CVTGDYYGYTF. CDR3 in DNA: TGTGTCACAGGGGACTATTATGGCTACACCTTC.

This chain links TRBV4-2 with TRBJ1-1, with D unresolved. The germline V gene encodes CDR1 LGHNA and CDR2 YNFKEQ. This CDR3 is 12 amino acids long. The V gene lost 0 bases and the J gene lost 6 bases, with 5 bases spanning the gap. The CDR3 DNA sequence: TGTGCCAGCAGCCAAGATTCGGCTGAAGCTTTCTTT. Translated, it gives CASSQDSAEAFF.

The V gene is TRBV4-1, the J gene TRBJ1-2; D might be TRBD1 (5 bases). Germline values: CDR1 MGHRA, CDR2 YSYEKL. V lost 1 base, J lost 0 bases, and 9 bases lay in between. The CDR3 is 15 amino acids. The chain's CDR3 is CASSQGRQTNYGYTF. Here the CDR3 DNA reads TGCGCCAGCAGCCAAGGCCGACAGACTAACTATGGCTACACCTTC.

This clone appeared a single time. CDR3 sequence reads: CASSLVETQYF. In DNA form, the CDR3 reads TGTGCCAGCAGCTTAGTGGAGACCCAGTACTTC. The chain employs TRBV7-9 and TRBJ2-5; no definite D call. The CDR3 loop spans 11 amino acids. Germline CDR1 SEHNR, CDR2 FQNEAQ (reference sequence). With 1 base removed from V and 5 bases from J, the gap between germline ends came to 2 bases.

The CDR3 bases are TGTGCCAGCTCACCACCGACAGGGGAGACCCAGTACTTC. Translation gives CASSPPTGETQYF. The chain links TRBV18 to TRBJ2-5, with 7 bases identical to TRBD1. The CDR3 has 13 amino acids. Unmatched junction bases numbered 0, after V lost 0 bases and J lost 5 bases. Germline CDR1 is KGHSH and CDR2 is LQKENI.

The chain is built from TRBV11-2 and TRBJ2-7, with 7 bases aligning to TRBD2. Germline V CDR1 and CDR2: SGHAT, FQNNGV. The V gene end was trimmed by 0 bases and the J gene end by 4 bases; junction bases not matched to a gene: 12. CDR3 length: 17 residues. CDR3 nucleotide sequence: TGTGCCAGCAGCTTAGACTCCTACCTCTCGGGGGGTTACGAGCAGTACTTC. This gives the protein CASSLDSYLSGGYEQYF.

This clone was seen only a few times. The chain carries TRBV6-5 and TRBJ1-2; the D gene is possibly TRBD1 (5 bases). Trimming took 3 bases from V and 3 from J, leaving 8 bases between them. The CDR3 runs to 13 residues. CDR1 MNHEY and CDR2 SVGAGI come from the germline V gene. The CDR3 is CASSYVGHYGYTF. As DNA, the CDR3 is TGTGCCAGCAGTTATGTGGGGCACTATGGCTACACCTTC.

The J gene is TRBJ2-7, the V gene TRBV7-9, with no clear D. CDR3 length equals 11 residues. CDR1 and CDR2 (germline): SEHNR, FQNEAQ (reference sequence). V was clipped by 2 bases and J by 6 bases, with 5 bases between them. The CDR3 DNA follows: TGTGCCAGCAGCTTATATGCCGAGCAGTACTTC. It encodes CASSLYAEQYF.

The V and J genes are TRBV2 and TRBJ1-5; 10 positions agree with TRBD1. The CDR3 loop spans 17 amino acids. The J segment lost 1 base and the V segment lost 4 bases, leaving 7 bases of the junction unmatched. Looked up from germline, CDR1 is SNHLY and CDR2 is FYNNEI. The CDR3 DNA is TGTGCCAGCAGTGTCCGGACAGGGGGTGGGAGCAATCAGCCCCAGCATTTT. Residues: CASSVRTGGGSNQPQHF.

The chain recombines TRBV6-1 with TRBJ1-2; D not resolved. Germline V gene lookup returns CDR1 MNHNS and CDR2 SASEGT. This CDR3 is built from 13 residues. V lost 0 bases, J lost 8 bases, and 10 bases lay in between. Here the CDR3 DNA reads TGTGCCAGCAGTGAAGCTTTGGCCTGGGGCTACACCTTC. Translating it yields CASSEALAWGYTF.

V gene TRBV19 combines with J gene TRBJ2-7, with 9 bases that match TRBD2. Germline-derived CDR1 and CDR2 are LNHDA and SQIVND (reference sequence). This CDR3 comprises 15 residues. The V and J ends lost 6 bases and 7 bases, in that order; junction bases with no gene match: 13. The CDR3 spells CASSPLREGRGEQYF. The CDR3 bases are TGTGCCAGTAGCCCTTTGCGGGAGGGCCGGGGAGAGCAGTACTTC. Combining the CDR3 with reference TRBV19 and TRBJ2-7 gives the whole variable domain DGGITQSPKYLFRKEGQNVTLSCEQNLNHDAMYWYRQDPGQGLRLIYYSQIVNDFQKGDIAEGYSVSREKKESFPLTVTSAQKNPTAFYLCASSPLREGRGEQYFGPGTRLTVT.

The J gene is TRBJ2-3, the V gene TRBV18; 10 bases are shared with TRBD2. V shed 3 bases and J 3 bases; nucleotides not matched to a gene: 9. The CDR3 spans 17 residues. CDR1 is KGHSH, CDR2 LQKENI, per germline. This chain's CDR3 is CASSPWPTSGPTDTQYF. DNA for the CDR3: TGTGCCAGCTCACCCTGGCCGACTAGCGGGCCGACAGATACGCAGTATTTT. Combining the CDR3 with reference TRBV18 and TRBJ2-3 gives the whole variable domain NAGVMQNPRHLVRRRGQEARLRCSPMKGHSHVYWYRQLPEEGLKFMVYLQKENIIDESGMPKERFSAEFPKEGPSILRIQQVVRGDSAAYFCASSPWPTSGPTDTQYFGPGTRLTVL.

CDR3 region: CASSFDRAMNTEAFF. As DNA, the CDR3 is TGTGCCAGCAGCTTTGACAGAGCGATGAACACTGAAGCTTTCTTT. The chain carries TRBV7-2 and TRBJ1-1; D may be TRBD1 (5 bases). Looked up from germline, CDR1 is SGHTA and CDR2 is FQGNSA. Trimming shortened V by 3 bases and J by 0 bases, and 11 bases separated the two germline ends. There are 15 residues in the CDR3.

CDR3: CASSHFRTPSEYGYTF. As DNA, the CDR3 is TGTGCCAGCAGTCACTTCCGGACTCCTTCGGAGTATGGCTACACCTTC. This chain uses TRBV27 with TRBJ1-2; no firm D call. Trimming cost V 5 bases and J 5 bases, with 21 bases left between them. CDR3 size: 16 residues. CDR1 is MNHEY and CDR2 is SMNVEV in the germline V gene (reference sequence).

The V call is TRBV20-1, the J call TRBJ1-2; D unclear. V lost 6 bases, J lost 6 bases, and 11 bases lay in between. CDR1 and CDR2 from the germline V gene are DFQATT and SNEGSKA (reference sequence). The CDR3 sequence is 11 residues long. CDR3 protein: CSASRSDGYTF. In nucleotides, the CDR3 is TGCAGTGCCTCACGGTCTGATGGCTACACCTTC.

This clone was seen a single time. The rearrangement joins TRBV7-2 to TRBJ1-1, with D unresolved. Looked up from germline, CDR1 is SGHTA and CDR2 is FQGNSA. CDR3 size: 11 residues. Deletions cut 0 bases from V and 10 bases from J, with 6 bases between. CDR3 nucleotide sequence: TGTGCCAGCAGCTTAGCCCCCGTAGCTTTCTTT. Amino acid sequence: CASSLAPVAFF.

This clone was counted a single time. The chain links TRBV10-3 to TRBJ2-2; the D gene is possibly TRBD1 (6 bases). The ends were cut back, 4 bases at V and 4 bases at J, with 10 bases in the middle. The V gene's germline CDR1 is ENHRY and CDR2 SYGVKD. CDR3 length: 14 residues. The CDR3 DNA is TGTGCCATCAGTGTACTAGGGGGCACCGGGGAGCTGTTTTTT. Translation: CAISVLGGTGELFF.

The rearrangement joins TRBV5-4 to TRBJ2-7; D could derive from TRBD1 or TRBD2 (5 bases each). V was cut by 0 bases and J by 5 bases, with 12 bases left in between. The CDR3 extends over 14 amino acids. Germline CDR1 is SGHNT and CDR2 is YYREEE (reference sequence). The CDR3 spells CASSLVPGTDEQYF. CDR3 coding DNA: TGTGCCAGCAGCTTGGTGCCAGGGACGGACGAGCAGTACTTC.

The V gene is TRBV6-5, the J gene TRBJ2-7; TRBD1 might be the D (5 bases). The CDR3 length is 14 residues. The germline V gene encodes CDR1 MNHEY and CDR2 SVGAGI. Between the trimmed V and J ends, which lost 7 bases and 0 bases, there was a span of 13 bases. The CDR3 sequence: CASTQTVLSYEQYF. In DNA, the CDR3 is TGTGCCAGCACCCAGACAGTACTCTCCTACGAGCAGTACTTC.